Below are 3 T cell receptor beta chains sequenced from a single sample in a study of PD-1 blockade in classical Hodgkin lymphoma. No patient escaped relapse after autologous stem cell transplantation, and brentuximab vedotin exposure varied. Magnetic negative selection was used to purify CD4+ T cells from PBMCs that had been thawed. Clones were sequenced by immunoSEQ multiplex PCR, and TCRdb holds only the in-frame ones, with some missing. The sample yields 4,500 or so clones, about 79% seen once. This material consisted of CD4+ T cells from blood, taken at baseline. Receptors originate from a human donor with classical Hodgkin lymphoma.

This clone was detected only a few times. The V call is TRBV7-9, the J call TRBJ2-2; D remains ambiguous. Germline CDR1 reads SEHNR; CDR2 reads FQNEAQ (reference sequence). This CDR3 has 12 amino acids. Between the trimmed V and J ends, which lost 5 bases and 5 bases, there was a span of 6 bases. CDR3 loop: CASSLPTGELFF. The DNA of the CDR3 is TGTGCCAGCAGCCTACCGACCGGGGAGCTGTTTTTT.

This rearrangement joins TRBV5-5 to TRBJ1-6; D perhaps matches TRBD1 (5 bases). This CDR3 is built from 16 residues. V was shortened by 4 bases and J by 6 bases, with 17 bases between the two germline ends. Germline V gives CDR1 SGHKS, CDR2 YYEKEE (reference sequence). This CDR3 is CASSRSSDSSNSPLHF. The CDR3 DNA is TGTGCCAGCAGCCGGAGCAGCGACAGCTCTAATTCACCCCTCCACTTT.

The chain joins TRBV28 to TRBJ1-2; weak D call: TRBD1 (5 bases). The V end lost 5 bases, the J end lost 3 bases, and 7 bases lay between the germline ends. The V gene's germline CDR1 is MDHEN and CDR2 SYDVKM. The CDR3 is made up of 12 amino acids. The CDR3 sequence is CASSLGDYGYTF. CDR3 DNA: TGTGCCAGCAGTCTGGGGGACTATGGCTACACCTTC.